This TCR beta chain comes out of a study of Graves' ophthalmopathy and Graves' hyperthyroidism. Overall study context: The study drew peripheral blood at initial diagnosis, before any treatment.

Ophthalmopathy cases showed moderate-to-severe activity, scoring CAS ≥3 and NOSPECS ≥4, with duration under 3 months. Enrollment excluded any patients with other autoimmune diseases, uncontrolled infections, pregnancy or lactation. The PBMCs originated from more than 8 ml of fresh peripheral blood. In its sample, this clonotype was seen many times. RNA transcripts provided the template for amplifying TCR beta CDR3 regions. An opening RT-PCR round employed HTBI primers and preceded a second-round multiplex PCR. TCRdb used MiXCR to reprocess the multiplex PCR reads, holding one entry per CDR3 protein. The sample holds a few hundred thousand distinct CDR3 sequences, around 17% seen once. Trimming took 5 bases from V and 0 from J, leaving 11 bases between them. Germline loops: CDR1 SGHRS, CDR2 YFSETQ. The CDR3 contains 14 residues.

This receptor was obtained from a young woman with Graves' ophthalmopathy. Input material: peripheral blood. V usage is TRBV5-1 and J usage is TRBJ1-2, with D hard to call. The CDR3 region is CASSWSGTNYGYTF. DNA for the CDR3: TGCGCCAGCAGTTGGTCAGGAACTAACTATGGCTACACCTTC.